Described below is a single T cell receptor beta chain sequence and its context. Its antigen remains unidentified. The trim removed 2 bases at V and 3 bases at J, leaving 7 bases unmatched. Germline V gene data show CDR1 as SGHAT and CDR2 as FQNNGV. This CDR3 region has 16 residues. This specimen comes from a study of blood T cells in healthy people across ages. A minimum of 7 million PBMCs was isolated per sample. Next came a second PCR, run for about 6 to 11 cycles, which used a sample-barcoded 5' primer along with a J-beta primer mix. TCRdb analysed the 5' RACE reads with MiXCR anew, one entry per CDR3 protein. The profile shows around 1,800,000 distinct CDR3 sequences, roughly two fifths of them singletons. Study-level points and caveats: Unsorted PBMCs blocked a conclusive comparison of naive and antigen-experienced cells. The fall in TCR beta diversity per million T cells was roughly linear with age. Across samples, TCR beta diversity tracked strongly with naive T cell percentage.

The chain joins TRBV11-2 to TRBJ2-3; 8 nucleotides line up with TRBD2. The sequence was collected from a human donor in good health. Material for sequencing was blood. The CDR3 loop reads CASSLRGAGETDTQYF. The CDR3 bases are TGTGCCAGCAGCTTACGGGGAGCGGGGGAGACAGATACGCAGTATTTT.